This T cell receptor beta chain was captured by sequencing in a study of long-term antiretroviral therapy in people with HIV. Study-wide results and limits: Subsequent to ART, diversity was augmented yet persisted below that of transplant donor controls. The clones with expansion before ART were dominant in the repertoire at all time points.

The CDR3 runs 15 residues. Germline V gene lookup returns CDR1 SGHVS and CDR2 FNYEAQ. V gave up 4 bases and J gave up 2 bases; unmatched junction bases: 2. Donors each had at least one pre-ART PBMC sample and at least two post-ART ones. Runs used v3.0 of the immunoSEQ assay and were done at survey level. The study targeted roughly 35,000-50,000 T-cell genomes per sample in sequencing. Sequenced by immunoSEQ multiplex PCR; TCRdb stores in-frame clones only, minus some. The sample yields about 38,000 clones, 80% seen once. In the case of this clone: No antigen is known for it.

This material consisted of unsorted PBMCs, taken 1.5 years after starting antiretroviral therapy. The TCR sequence derives from a man aged 18 to 30 with HIV. The genes are TRBV7-6 and TRBJ2-3; 11 bases agree with TRBD2. The CDR3 region is CASSSGLADTDTQYF. In DNA, the CDR3 is TGTGCCAGCAGCTCGGGACTAGCGGACACAGATACGCAGTATTTT.